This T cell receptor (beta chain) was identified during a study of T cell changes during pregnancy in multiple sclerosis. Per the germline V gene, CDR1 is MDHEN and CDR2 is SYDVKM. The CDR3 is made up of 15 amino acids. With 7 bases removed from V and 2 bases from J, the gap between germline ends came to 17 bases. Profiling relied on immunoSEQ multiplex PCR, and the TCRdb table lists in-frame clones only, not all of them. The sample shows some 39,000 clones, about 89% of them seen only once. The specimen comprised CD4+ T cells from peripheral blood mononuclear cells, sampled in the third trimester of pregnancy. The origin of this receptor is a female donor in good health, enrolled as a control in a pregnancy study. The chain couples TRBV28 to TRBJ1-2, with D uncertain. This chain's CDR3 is CASTLFSGRNYGYTF. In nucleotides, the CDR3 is TGTGCCAGCACCCTTTTTTCGGGAAGAAACTATGGCTACACCTTC.